Each of the 23 T cell receptor beta chains below was sequenced from the same sample in a study of T-cell reconstitution after alpha-beta-depleted transplantation in children. Preparation of the TCRbeta library involved a method that used unique molecular identifiers. TCRdb re-called the PCR reads with MiXCR, one entry per CDR3 protein. The sample lists 100,000 to 150,000 distinct CDR3 sequences, 20% to 25% occurring once. The source material was PBMCs, mostly from graft donor cells, sampled 180 days after TCRalphabeta/CD19-depleted stem cell transplant. The receptors derive from a male patient aged 2 to 10 who had a stem cell transplant for chronic granulomatous disease, so the T cells may come from the graft donor.

This clonotype was seen a handful of times. The chain recombines TRBV9 with TRBJ2-7; D gene ambiguous. Trimming took 4 bases from V and 0 from J, leaving 11 bases between them. CDR3 length: 14 amino acids. The germline gives CDR1 SGDLS, CDR2 YYNGEE. The DNA of the CDR3 is TGTGCCAGCAGCCAGGACGCGAGCTCCTACGAGCAGTACTTC. This encodes CASSQDASSYEQYF.

This clonotype turned up a few times. This chain uses TRBV27 with TRBJ2-1, with no clear D. With 6 bases removed from V and 0 bases from J, the gap between germline ends came to 6 bases. This CDR3 region has 13 residues. Germline V gene lookup returns CDR1 MNHEY and CDR2 SMNVEV (reference sequence). This chain's CDR3 is CASSMSSYNEQFF. The CDR3 DNA reads TGTGCCAGCAGCATGAGCTCCTACAATGAGCAGTTCTTC.

The chain couples TRBV5-5 to TRBJ2-7; D is ambiguous. Germline V gives CDR1 SGHKS, CDR2 YYEKEE (reference sequence). The CDR3 extends over 14 amino acids. The V end lost 1 base, the J end lost 0 bases, and 8 bases lay between the germline ends. Written as DNA, the CDR3 is TGTGCCAGCAGCTTGTCCCAGATCTCCTACGAGCAGTACTTC. Its translation is CASSLSQISYEQYF. Combining the CDR3 with reference TRBV5-5 and TRBJ2-7 gives the whole variable domain DAGVTQSPTHLIKTRGQQVTLRCSPISGHKSVSWYQQVLGQGPQFIFQYYEKEERGRGNFPDRFSARQFPNYSSELNVNALLLGDSALYLCASSLSQISYEQYFGPGTRLTVT.

The rearrangement joins TRBV29-1 to TRBJ2-1, with 8 bases fitting TRBD2. CDR3 length: 13 amino acids. CDR1 and CDR2 from the germline V gene are SQVTM and ANQGSEA. Germline trimming cut 8 bases from V and 6 bases from J; bases unmatched to any gene: 9. The CDR3 sequence: CSPLVGTSNEQFF. The CDR3 bases are TGCAGCCCCCTAGTTGGGACTAGCAATGAGCAGTTCTTC.

This clonotype was seen many times. The chain carries TRBV6-2 or TRBV6-3 and TRBJ2-1, with D tentatively TRBD1 (6 bases). CDR1 and CDR2 from the germline V gene are MNHEY and SVGEGT. The V gene lost 10 bases and the J gene lost 8 bases, with 18 bases spanning the gap. This CDR3 region has 13 residues. Here the CDR3 reads CATTSTGRDEQFF. The CDR3 nucleotides read TGTGCCACGACTTCGACAGGAAGGGATGAGCAGTTCTTC.

The chain employs TRBV12-3 or TRBV12-4 and TRBJ1-1; D unclear. V shed 3 bases and J shed 4 bases, with 15 bases lying between them. The CDR3 is 15 amino acids. CDR3 in amino acids: CASSFDNFVGTEAFF. The CDR3, as DNA: TGTGCCAGCAGTTTTGACAATTTCGTCGGCACTGAAGCTTTCTTT.

The CDR3 nucleotides read TGTGCCATCAGTGCCGACTATCCCTACGAGCAGTACTTC. Translation: CAISADYPYEQYF. This rearrangement joins TRBV10-3 to TRBJ2-7, with TRBD2 as a possible D gene (5 bases). The CDR3 length is 13 residues. Per germline, CDR1 ENHRY and CDR2 SYGVKD. The V end was cut by 4 bases, the J end by 2 bases, with 9 bases between.

The chain couples TRBV15 to TRBJ1-5; D might be TRBD1 (6 bases). The CDR3 runs to 17 residues. V was shortened by 1 base and J by 0 bases, with 13 bases between the two germline ends. Germline V gene lookup returns CDR1 LNHNV and CDR2 YYDKDF (reference sequence). For the CDR3, the DNA is TGTGCCACCAGCAGAGTCGGGGGCCCCAATAGCAATCAGCCCCAGCATTTT. Encoded protein: CATSRVGGPNSNQPQHF. The full variable domain, in which reference TRBV15 and TRBJ1-5 provide the parts outside the CDR3, is DAMVIQNPRYQVTQFGKPVTLSCSQTLNHNVMYWYQQKSSQAPKLLFHYYDKDFNNEADTPDNFQSRRPNTSFCFLDIRSPGLGDTAMYLCATSRVGGPNSNQPQHFGDGTRLSIL.

V and J are TRBV20-1 and TRBJ2-1; D not resolved. Germline values: CDR1 DFQATT, CDR2 SNEGSKA (reference sequence). The V and J ends lost 6 bases and 8 bases respectively, with 23 bases between them. CDR3 length equals 15 residues. CDR3 bases: TGCAGTGCCAACCAATGGACCAAAAGACTGCATGAGCAGTTCTTC. It codes for CSANQWTKRLHEQFF.

V gene TRBV7-2 combines with J gene TRBJ2-7; D perhaps matches TRBD2 (6 bases). This CDR3 comprises 15 residues. The germline gives CDR1 SGHTA, CDR2 FQGNSA. Trimming cost V 1 base and J 1 base, with 11 bases left between them. For the CDR3, the DNA is TGTGCCAGCAGCTTAGGGAGTAGCGGATCCTACGAGCAGTACTTC. Protein: CASSLGSSGSYEQYF. Complete variable domain (other parts from reference TRBV7-2 and TRBJ2-7): GAGVSQSPSNKVTEKGKDVELRCDPISGHTALYWYRQSLGQGLEFLIYFQGNSAPDKSGLPSDRFSAERTGGSVSTLTIQRTQQEDSAVYLCASSLGSSGSYEQYFGPGTRLTVT.

This CDR3 is CASTRGGNTGELFF. In DNA form, the CDR3 reads TGTGCCAGCACTCGCGGGGGGAACACCGGGGAGCTGTTTTTT. The chain recombines TRBV12-3 or TRBV12-4 with TRBJ2-2; 7 bases match TRBD2. The CDR3 length is 14 residues. V gave up 7 bases and J gave up 1 base; unmatched junction bases: 3.

This chain uses TRBV13 with TRBJ2-7; the D call may be TRBD1 or TRBD2 (6 bases each). The CDR3 length is 14 residues. V was shortened by 5 bases and J by 5 bases, with 16 bases between the two germline ends. Germline CDR1 is PRHDT and CDR2 is FYEKMQ (reference sequence). The CDR3 sequence is CASSPILGGNEQYF. In nucleotides, the CDR3 is TGTGCCAGCAGCCCTATTTTAGGGGGGAACGAGCAGTACTTC.

The chain couples TRBV12-3 or TRBV12-4 to TRBJ2-1; D perhaps matches TRBD2 (6 bases). V was shortened by 1 base and J by 10 bases, with 8 bases between the two germline ends. The CDR3 loop spans 12 amino acids. The CDR3: CASSLGGVEQFF. CDR3 nucleotide sequence: TGTGCCAGCAGTTTAGGGGGGGTCGAGCAGTTCTTC.

This clonotype was picked up many times. The chain combines TRBV15 with TRBJ2-1; 11 bases align to TRBD2. V was clipped by 3 bases and J by 8 bases; unmatched bases: 3. The CDR3 covers 14 residues. Per germline, CDR1 LNHNV and CDR2 YYDKDF (reference sequence). In DNA, the CDR3 is TGTGCCACCAGCAGTAGCGGGAGGGGTTATGAGCAGTTCTTC. It yields the protein CATSSSGRGYEQFF.

The rearrangement links TRBV29-1 to TRBJ2-2; a possible D gene is TRBD1 (6 bases). This CDR3 contains 13 residues. CDR1 is SQVTM and CDR2 is ANQGSEA in the germline V gene. V was pared by 4 bases and J by 6 bases, with 12 bases between. The CDR3 bases are TGCAGCGTTGTGGGATCAGGGGCCGGGGAGCTGTTTTTT. As protein: CSVVGSGAGELFF.

The rearrangement uses TRBV9 and TRBJ2-7; TRBD2 aligns across 14 bases. V lost 4 bases to trimming and J lost 6 bases; unmatched junction nucleotides: 9. Germline CDR1 is SGDLS and CDR2 is YYNGEE. The CDR3 consists of 16 residues. The CDR3 DNA reads TGTGCCAGCAGCCCAGGGACTAGCGGGGGAGTCTGCGAGCAGTACTTC. This translates into CASSPGTSGGVCEQYF.

This clonotype was seen many times. The chain combines TRBV20-1 with TRBJ2-2; 7 bases align to TRBD1. CDR3 length equals 14 residues. J was trimmed by 2 bases and V by 6 bases; bases with no gene match: 6. Germline CDR1 is DFQATT and CDR2 is SNEGSKA (reference sequence). In DNA, the CDR3 is TGCAGTGCCCCCCGGGACAGCAACACCGGGGAGCTGTTTTTT. Protein: CSAPRDSNTGELFF.

This clonotype was detected only a few times. J is TRBJ2-2 and V is TRBV2; TRBD2 agrees at 9 bases. Trimming cost V 6 bases and J 7 bases; bases outside gene matches: 3. The CDR3 is 13 residues long. Per germline, CDR1 SNHLY and CDR2 FYNNEI. This CDR3 reads CASRGTSFGELFF. Written as DNA, the CDR3 is TGTGCCAGCAGGGGGACTAGCTTCGGGGAGCTGTTTTTT.

The table lists this clonotype with a few counts. The gene calls are TRBV7-9 and TRBJ1-1; a weak D match, TRBD1 (5 bases). Trimming took off 5 bases at V and 4 bases at J, with 17 bases between the two ends. This CDR3 has 15 residues. The V gene's germline CDR1 is SEHNR and CDR2 FQNEAQ (reference sequence). For the CDR3, the DNA is TGTGCCAGCAGCCCTCTGGGGCAGGGAGGCACTGAAGCTTTCTTT. This gives the protein CASSPLGQGGTEAFF.

This clonotype was seen repeatedly, ten times or more. The chain uses TRBV5-1 and TRBJ1-1; 8 bases are shared with TRBD1. Germline V gives CDR1 SGHRS, CDR2 YFSETQ. Losses at the gene ends were 2 bases for V and 4 bases for J; bases not matched to a gene: 7. The CDR3 has 15 amino acids. CDR3 loop: CASSFSPGGLTEAFF. In nucleotides, the CDR3 is TGCGCCAGCAGCTTTAGTCCAGGGGGCCTCACTGAAGCTTTCTTT.

The gene calls are TRBV7-2 and TRBJ1-5, with 9 bases that match TRBD1. The CDR3 contains 15 residues. V was pared by 5 bases and J by 3 bases, with 5 bases of the junction left unmatched. CDR1 is SGHTA, CDR2 FQGNSA, per germline. CDR3 region: CASSTGTGNNQPQHF. The CDR3 nucleotides are TGTGCCAGCAGCACCGGGACAGGGAACAATCAGCCCCAGCATTTT.

This sequence joins TRBV27 and TRBJ2-1; the match to TRBD1 covers 8 bases. The ends lost 6 bases at V and 7 bases at J; junction bases unmatched: 5. The CDR3 runs to 13 residues. Germline assignment: CDR1 MNHEY and CDR2 SMNVEV (reference sequence). CDR3 protein: CASRQGAVNEQFF. The CDR3 nucleotides are TGTGCCAGCAGGCAGGGGGCAGTGAATGAGCAGTTCTTC.

This clonotype showed up just a few times. This chain connects TRBV15 to TRBJ2-3; 8 bases fit TRBD2. The length of the CDR3 is 14 residues. V gave up 4 bases and J gave up 3 bases; unmatched junction bases: 3. The germline V gene has CDR1 LNHNV and CDR2 YYDKDF (reference sequence). The CDR3 region is CATSNGRGTDTQYF. Here the CDR3 DNA reads TGTGCCACCAGCAACGGGAGGGGAACAGATACGCAGTATTTT.